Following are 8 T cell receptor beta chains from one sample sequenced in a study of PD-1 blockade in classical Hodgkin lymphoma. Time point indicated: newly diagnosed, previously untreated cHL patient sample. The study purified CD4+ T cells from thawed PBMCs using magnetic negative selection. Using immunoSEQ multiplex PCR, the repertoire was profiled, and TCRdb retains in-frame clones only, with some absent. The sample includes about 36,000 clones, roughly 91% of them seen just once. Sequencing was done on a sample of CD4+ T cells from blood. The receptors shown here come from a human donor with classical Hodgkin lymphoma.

This CDR3 reads CSVSQENLREQYF. The CDR3 bases are TGCAGCGTCTCACAGGAGAATCTTCGCGAGCAGTACTTC. V usage is TRBV29-1 and J usage is TRBJ2-7; tentatively, D is TRBD1 (5 bases). The CDR3 is 13 residues long. Germline V CDR1 and CDR2: SQVTM, ANQGSEA. V was pared by 6 bases and J by 6 bases, with 18 bases between.

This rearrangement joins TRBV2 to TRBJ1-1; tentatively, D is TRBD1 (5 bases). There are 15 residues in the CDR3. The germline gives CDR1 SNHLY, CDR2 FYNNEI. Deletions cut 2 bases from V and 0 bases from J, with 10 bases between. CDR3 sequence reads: CASSELGRVNTEAFF. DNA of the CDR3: TGTGCCAGCAGTGAATTGGGCAGGGTGAACACTGAAGCTTTCTTT. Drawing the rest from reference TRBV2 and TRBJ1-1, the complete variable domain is EPEVTQTPSHQVTQMGQEVILRCVPISNHLYFYWYRQILGQKVEFLVSFYNNEISEKSEIFDDQFSVERPDGSNFTLKIRSTKLEDSAMYFCASSELGRVNTEAFFGQGTRLTVV.

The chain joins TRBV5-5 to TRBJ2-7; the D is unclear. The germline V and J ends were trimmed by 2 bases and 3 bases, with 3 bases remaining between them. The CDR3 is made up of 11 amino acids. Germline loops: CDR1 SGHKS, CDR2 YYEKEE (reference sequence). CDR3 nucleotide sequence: TGTGCCAGCAGCTTAAACTACGAGCAGTACTTC. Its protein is CASSLNYEQYF. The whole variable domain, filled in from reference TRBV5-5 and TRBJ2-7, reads DAGVTQSPTHLIKTRGQQVTLRCSPISGHKSVSWYQQVLGQGPQFIFQYYEKEERGRGNFPDRFSARQFPNYSSELNVNALLLGDSALYLCASSLNYEQYFGPGTRLTVT.

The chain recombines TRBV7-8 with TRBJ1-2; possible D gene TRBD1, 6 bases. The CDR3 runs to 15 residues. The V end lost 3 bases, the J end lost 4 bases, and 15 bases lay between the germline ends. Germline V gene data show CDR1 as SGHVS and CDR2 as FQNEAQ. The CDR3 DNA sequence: TGTGCCAGCAGCTTCAGGGACAATCCCCTCTATGGCTACACCTTC. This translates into CASSFRDNPLYGYTF.

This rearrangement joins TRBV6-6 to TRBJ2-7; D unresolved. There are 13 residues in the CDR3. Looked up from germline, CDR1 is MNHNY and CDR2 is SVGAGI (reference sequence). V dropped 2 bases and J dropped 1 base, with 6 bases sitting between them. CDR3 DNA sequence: TGTGCCAGCAGTTACGGTGGGTCCTACGAGCAGTACTTC. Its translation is CASSYGGSYEQYF.

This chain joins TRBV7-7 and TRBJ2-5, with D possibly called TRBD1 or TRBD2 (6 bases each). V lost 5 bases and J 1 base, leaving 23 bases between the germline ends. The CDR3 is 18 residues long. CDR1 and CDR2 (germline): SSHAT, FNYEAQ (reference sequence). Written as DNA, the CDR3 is TGTGCCAGCAGCCTAGGGGGTGCGAGGAGGGGCCTCCAAGAGACCCAGTACTTC. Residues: CASSLGGARRGLQETQYF.

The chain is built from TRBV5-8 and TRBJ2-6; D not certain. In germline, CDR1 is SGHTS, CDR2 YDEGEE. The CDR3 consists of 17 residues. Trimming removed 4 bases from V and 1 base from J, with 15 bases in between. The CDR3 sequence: CASSPHPHRSGANVLTF. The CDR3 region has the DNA TGTGCCAGCAGCCCTCATCCCCACCGATCTGGGGCCAACGTCCTGACTTTC.

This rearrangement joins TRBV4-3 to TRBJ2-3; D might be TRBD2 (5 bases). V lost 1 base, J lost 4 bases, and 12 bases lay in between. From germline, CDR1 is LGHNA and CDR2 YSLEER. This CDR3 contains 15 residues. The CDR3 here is CASSQGGSTADTQYF. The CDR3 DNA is TGCGCCAGCAGCCAAGGAGGGAGTACGGCAGATACGCAGTATTTT.